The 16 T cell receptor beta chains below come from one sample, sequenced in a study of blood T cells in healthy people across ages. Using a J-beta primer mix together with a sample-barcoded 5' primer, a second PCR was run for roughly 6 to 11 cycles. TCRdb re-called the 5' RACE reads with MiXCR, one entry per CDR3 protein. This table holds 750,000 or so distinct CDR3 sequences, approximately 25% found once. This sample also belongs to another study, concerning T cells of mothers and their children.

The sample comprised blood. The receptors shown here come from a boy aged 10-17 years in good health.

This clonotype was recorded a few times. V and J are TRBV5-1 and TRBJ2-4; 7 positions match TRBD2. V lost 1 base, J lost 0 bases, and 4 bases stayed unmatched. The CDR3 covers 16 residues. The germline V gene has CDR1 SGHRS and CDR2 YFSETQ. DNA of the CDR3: TGCGCCAGCAGCTTGCCCAGCGGGGTAGCCAAAAACATTCAGTACTTC. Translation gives CASSLPSGVAKNIQYF.

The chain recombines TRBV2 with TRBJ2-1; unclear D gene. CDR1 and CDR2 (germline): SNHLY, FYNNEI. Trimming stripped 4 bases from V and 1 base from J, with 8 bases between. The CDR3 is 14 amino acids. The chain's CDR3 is CASSVAASYNEQFF. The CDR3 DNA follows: TGTGCCAGCAGTGTGGCAGCGTCCTACAATGAGCAGTTCTTC.

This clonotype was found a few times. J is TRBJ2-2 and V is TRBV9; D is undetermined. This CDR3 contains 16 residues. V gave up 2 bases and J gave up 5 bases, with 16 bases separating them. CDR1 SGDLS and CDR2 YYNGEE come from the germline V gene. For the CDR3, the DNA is TGTGCCAGCAGCGTTCTCCCCTCGTTTGGGACCGGGGAGCTGTTTTTT. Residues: CASSVLPSFGTGELFF.

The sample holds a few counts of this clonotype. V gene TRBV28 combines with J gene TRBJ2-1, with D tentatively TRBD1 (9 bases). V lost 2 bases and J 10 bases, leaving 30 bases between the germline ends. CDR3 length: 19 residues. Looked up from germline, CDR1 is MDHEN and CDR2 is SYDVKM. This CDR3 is CASSLLGQGERESWGEQFF. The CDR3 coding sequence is TGTGCCAGCAGTTTACTGGGACAGGGCGAGCGGGAGTCCTGGGGAGAGCAGTTCTTC.

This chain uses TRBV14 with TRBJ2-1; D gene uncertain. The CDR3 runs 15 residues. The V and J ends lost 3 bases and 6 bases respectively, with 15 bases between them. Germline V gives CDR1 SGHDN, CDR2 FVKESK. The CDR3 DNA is TGTGCCAGCAGCCAGTGGACCTCCTCGATCAATGAGCAGTTCTTC. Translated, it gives CASSQWTSSINEQFF.

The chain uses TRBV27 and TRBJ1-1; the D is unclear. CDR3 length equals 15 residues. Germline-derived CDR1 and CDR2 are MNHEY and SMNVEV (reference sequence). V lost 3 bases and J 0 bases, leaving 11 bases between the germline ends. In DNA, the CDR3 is TGTGCCAGCAGTTTTCTGAGTACCATGAACACTGAAGCTTTCTTT. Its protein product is CASSFLSTMNTEAFF.

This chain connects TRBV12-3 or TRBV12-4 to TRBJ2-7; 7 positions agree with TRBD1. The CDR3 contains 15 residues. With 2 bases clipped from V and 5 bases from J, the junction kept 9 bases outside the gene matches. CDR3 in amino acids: CASSLTGDFRHEQYF. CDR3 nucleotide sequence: TGTGCCAGCAGTTTAACAGGGGATTTCCGGCACGAGCAGTACTTC.

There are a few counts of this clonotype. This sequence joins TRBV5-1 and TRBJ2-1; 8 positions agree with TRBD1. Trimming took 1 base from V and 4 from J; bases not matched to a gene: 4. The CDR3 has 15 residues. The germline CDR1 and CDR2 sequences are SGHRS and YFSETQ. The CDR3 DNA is TGCGCCAGCAGCTTGCTGACAGGGGTATACAATGAGCAGTTCTTC. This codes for CASSLLTGVYNEQFF. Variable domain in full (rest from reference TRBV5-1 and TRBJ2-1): KAGVTQTPRYLIKTRGQQVTLSCSPISGHRSVSWYQQTPGQGLQFLFEYFSETQRNKGNFPGRFSGRQFSNSRSEMNVSTLELGDSALYLCASSLLTGVYNEQFFGPGTRLTVL.

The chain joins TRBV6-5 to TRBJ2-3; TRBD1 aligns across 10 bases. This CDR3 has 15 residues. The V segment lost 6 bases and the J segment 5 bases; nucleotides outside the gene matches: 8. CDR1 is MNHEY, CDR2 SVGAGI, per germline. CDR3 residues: CASSSRQGALDTQYF. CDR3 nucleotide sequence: TGTGCCAGCAGCTCCAGACAGGGGGCCTTAGATACGCAGTATTTT.

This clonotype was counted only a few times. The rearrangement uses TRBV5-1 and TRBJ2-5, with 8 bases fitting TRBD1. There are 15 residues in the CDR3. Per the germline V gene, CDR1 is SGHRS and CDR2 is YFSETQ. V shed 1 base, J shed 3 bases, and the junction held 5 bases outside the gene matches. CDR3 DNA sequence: TGCGCCAGCAGCTTGCTGGCAGGGGGCGAAGAGACCCAGTACTTC. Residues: CASSLLAGGEETQYF. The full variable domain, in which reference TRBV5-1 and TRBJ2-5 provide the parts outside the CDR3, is KAGVTQTPRYLIKTRGQQVTLSCSPISGHRSVSWYQQTPGQGLQFLFEYFSETQRNKGNFPGRFSGRQFSNSRSEMNVSTLELGDSALYLCASSLLAGGEETQYFGPGTRLLVL.

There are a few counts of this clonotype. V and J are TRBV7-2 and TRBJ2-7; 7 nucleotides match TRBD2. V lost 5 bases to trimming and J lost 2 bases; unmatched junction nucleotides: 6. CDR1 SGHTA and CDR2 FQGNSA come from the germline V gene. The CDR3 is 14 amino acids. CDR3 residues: CASSPSSGPYEQYF. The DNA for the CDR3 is TGTGCCAGCAGCCCCTCTAGCGGACCCTACGAGCAGTACTTC. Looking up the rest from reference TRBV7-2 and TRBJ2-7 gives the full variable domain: GAGVSQSPSNKVTEKGKDVELRCDPISGHTALYWYRQSLGQGLEFLIYFQGNSAPDKSGLPSDRFSAERTGGSVSTLTIQRTQQEDSAVYLCASSPSSGPYEQYFGPGTRLTVT.

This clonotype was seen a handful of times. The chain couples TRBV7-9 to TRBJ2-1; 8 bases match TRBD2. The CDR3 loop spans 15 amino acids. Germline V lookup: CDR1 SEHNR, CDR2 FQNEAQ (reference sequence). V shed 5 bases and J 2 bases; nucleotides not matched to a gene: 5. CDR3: CASSPSGSPYNEQFF. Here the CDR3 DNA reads TGTGCCAGCAGCCCCAGCGGGAGTCCCTACAATGAGCAGTTCTTC.

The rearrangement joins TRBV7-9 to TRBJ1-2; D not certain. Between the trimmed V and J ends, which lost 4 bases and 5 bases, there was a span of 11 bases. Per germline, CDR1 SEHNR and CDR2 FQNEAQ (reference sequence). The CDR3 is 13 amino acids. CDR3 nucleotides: TGTGCCAGCAGCTCAAGGGCAGATTATGGCTACACCTTC. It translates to CASSSRADYGYTF.

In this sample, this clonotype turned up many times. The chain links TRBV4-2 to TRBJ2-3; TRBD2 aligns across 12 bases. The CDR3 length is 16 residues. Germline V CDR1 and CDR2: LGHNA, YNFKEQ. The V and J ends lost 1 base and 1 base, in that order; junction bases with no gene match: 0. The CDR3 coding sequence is TGTGCCAGCAGCCAAGGGACTAGCGGGGGCACAGATACGCAGTATTTT. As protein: CASSQGTSGGTDTQYF.

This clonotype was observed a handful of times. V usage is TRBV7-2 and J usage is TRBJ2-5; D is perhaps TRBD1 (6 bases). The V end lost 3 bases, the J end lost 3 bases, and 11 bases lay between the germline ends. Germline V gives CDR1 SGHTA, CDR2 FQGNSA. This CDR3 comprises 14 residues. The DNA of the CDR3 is TGTGCCAGCAGCTTCAGGGGTATCGAAGAGACCCAGTACTTC. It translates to CASSFRGIEETQYF.

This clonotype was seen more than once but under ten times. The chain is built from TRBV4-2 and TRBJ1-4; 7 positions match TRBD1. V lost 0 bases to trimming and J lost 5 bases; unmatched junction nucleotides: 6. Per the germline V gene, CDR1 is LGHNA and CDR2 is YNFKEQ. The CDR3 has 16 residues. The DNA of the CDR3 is TGTGCCAGCAGCCAAGACCCAGGGGGATCGAATGAAAAACTGTTTTTT. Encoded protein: CASSQDPGGSNEKLFF.